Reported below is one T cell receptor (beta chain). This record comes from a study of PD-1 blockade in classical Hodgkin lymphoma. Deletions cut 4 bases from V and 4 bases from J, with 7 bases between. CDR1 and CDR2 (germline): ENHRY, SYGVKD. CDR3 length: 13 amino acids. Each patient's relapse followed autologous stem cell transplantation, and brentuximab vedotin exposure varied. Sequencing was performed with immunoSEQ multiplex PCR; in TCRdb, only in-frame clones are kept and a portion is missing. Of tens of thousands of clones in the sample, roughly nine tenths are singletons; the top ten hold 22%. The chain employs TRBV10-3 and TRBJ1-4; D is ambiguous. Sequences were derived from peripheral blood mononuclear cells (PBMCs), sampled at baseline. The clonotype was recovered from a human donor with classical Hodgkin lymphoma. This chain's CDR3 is CAISVSDNEKLFF. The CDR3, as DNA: TGTGCCATCAGTGTTTCAGATAATGAAAAACTGTTTTTT.